The rows below give T cell receptor beta chains drawn from one sample of a study of technical replicates of blood from several donors. Sequenced by immunoSEQ multiplex PCR; TCRdb stores in-frame clones only, minus some. The sample has some 77,000 clones, approximately 86% seen once; the top ten hold approximately 5%. The sample consisted of PBMCs. All receptors derive from a human donor in good health. Some clones in this sample may be carry-over from other donors' samples. CDR3s include the opening cysteine and the closing phenylalanine or tryptophan. D genes are given only for firm matches. The size field is filled for only some rows; it gives once, few, many or a size class.

j_call d_call v_call clone_size cdr3_nt cdr3_aa
TRBJ2-5 - TRBV9 - TGTGCCAGCAGCGTAGCGCCTAGCCAAGAGACCCAGTACTTC CASSVAPSQETQYF
TRBJ1-1 - TRBV30 - TGTGCCTGGAGTGTTAGGGGGGGTTTCACTGAAGCTTTCTTT CAWSVRGGFTEAFF
TRBJ2-7 TRBD2 TRBV19 - TGTGCCAGTAGCAATCGGGAGGGTTACGAGCAGTACTTC CASSNREGYEQYF
TRBJ2-5 - TRBV15 - TGTGCCACCAGCAGAGATCGAGGGAGTGAGACCCAGTACTTC CATSRDRGSETQYF
TRBJ2-2 TRBD2 TRBV6-5 once TGTGCCAGCAGTTCGCCAGCCGGGACTAGGTGGGAGCTGTTTTTT CASSSPAGTRWELFF
TRBJ1-1 - TRBV7-3 - TGTGCCAGCAGCTCTACTTGGAGGGAAGCTTTCTTT CASSSTWREAFF
TRBJ2-5 - TRBV15 - TGTGCCACCAGCAGGGCCCAAGAGACCCAGTACTTC CATSRAQETQYF
TRBJ2-3 TRBD2 TRBV11-3 - TGTGCCAGCAGCCGCCTAGCGGGAGGTACAGATACGCAGTATTTT CASSRLAGGTDTQYF
TRBJ2-1 TRBD2 TRBV7-3 - TGTGCCAGCAGCCAAGGGACTAGGGGCTCCTACAATGAGCAGTTCTTC CASSQGTRGSYNEQFF
TRBJ2-1 TRBD2 TRBV11-2 - TGTGCCAGCAGCTTAGATATTGGTATTGGACTAGGGAACAATGAGCAGTTCTTC CASSLDIGIGLGNNEQFF
TRBJ1-5 TRBD1 TRBV15 - TGTGCCACCAGCGGGGACAGGAATCAGCCCCAGCATTTT CATSGDRNQPQHF